This T cell receptor (beta chain) originates from a study of cytomegalovirus exposure and HLA in healthy donors. The junction had 16 bases not matched to a gene; V was cut back by 4 bases and J by 7 bases. Germline assignment: CDR1 SGHTA and CDR2 FQGNSA. This CDR3 is 17 amino acids long. Primers included in the PCR were 60 Vbeta and 13 Jbeta primers. The protocol was immunoSEQ multiplex PCR, while the TCRdb copy is restricted to in-frame clones and leaves out a portion. The sample contains about 220,000 clones, less than 85% of which appear only once. The study, taken as a whole, reports: Analysis performed later showed TCR beta chains linked to HLA being more clonally expanded than equally common others.

Comment on this clone: Its specificity is unknown.

This TCR came from a man between 18 and 29 years old in good health and CMV-seronegative. Sequenced sample: PBMCs. This chain connects TRBV7-2 to TRBJ2-1, with 7 bases aligning to TRBD2. This CDR3 is CASSSYEGTTRVNEQFF. As DNA, the CDR3 is TGTGCCAGCAGCTCCTACGAGGGGACTACCCGAGTGAATGAGCAGTTCTTC.